The 19 T cell receptor beta chains below all came from one sample that was sequenced in a study of blood T cells in healthy people across ages. Combining a sample-barcoded 5' primer with a J-beta primer mix, a second PCR ran for about 6 to 12 cycles. One entry per CDR3 protein results from TCRdb running MiXCR on the 5' RACE reads. The sample lists roughly 800,000 distinct CDR3 sequences, less than 70% occurring once. Sequenced sample: blood. The receptors originated from an older man in good health.

The chain combines TRBV6-1 with TRBJ2-1; 11 bases are shared with TRBD2. CDR1 MNHNS and CDR2 SASEGT come from the germline V gene. The CDR3 spans 14 residues. J lost 10 bases, V lost 6 bases, and 8 bases had no gene match. CDR3 nucleotide sequence: TGTGCCAGCAGCGGGACTAGCGGTGCGGGAGAGCAGTTCTTC. As protein: CASSGTSGAGEQFF.

This clonotype was counted only a few times. The chain carries TRBV15 and TRBJ2-5; 7 bases are shared with TRBD2. Losses at the gene ends were 2 bases for V and 1 base for J; bases not matched to a gene: 1. The CDR3 is made up of 14 amino acids. The germline V gene encodes CDR1 LNHNV and CDR2 YYDKDF (reference sequence). The CDR3 DNA follows: TGTGCCACCAGCAGACTAGCGGCCCAAGAGACCCAGTACTTC. Its translation: CATSRLAAQETQYF.

This chain links TRBV6-6 with TRBJ2-7; TRBD1 agrees at 8 bases. The CDR3 length is 15 residues. Germline CDR1 MNHNY, CDR2 SVGAGI (reference sequence). The ends lost 6 bases at V and 5 bases at J; junction bases unmatched: 12. CDR3 nucleotides: TGTGCCAGCAGGGACGGACAGGGTAGAATGGACGAGCAGTACTTC. It codes for CASRDGQGRMDEQYF.

To note about this clonotype: A read error may explain this, as a much larger clone is one base away. The rearrangement joins TRBV10-3 to TRBJ2-1, with 9 bases identical to TRBD2. The J call may be faulty, since TRBJ2-7 better matches the DNA end. Germline CDR1 ENHRY, CDR2 SYGVKD. This CDR3 region has 19 residues. CDR3 nucleotide sequence: TGTGCCTCTTATCAAGGGCAAACTAGCGGGCCTGTTTCCTACAATGAGCAGTACTTC. It codes for CASYQGQTSGPVSYNEQYF.

V and J are TRBV28 and TRBJ2-7; D uncertain. V lost 8 bases, J lost 2 bases, and 16 bases lay in between. In germline, CDR1 is MDHEN, CDR2 SYDVKM. The CDR3 is 14 residues long. CDR3 region: CASGRTVVPYEQYF. The CDR3 nucleotides read TGTGCCAGCGGCAGGACGGTCGTTCCCTACGAGCAGTACTTC.

The chain uses TRBV9 and TRBJ2-7; TRBD1 aligns across 10 bases. The trim removed 3 bases at V and 4 bases at J, leaving 7 bases unmatched. This CDR3 region has 15 residues. CDR1 and CDR2 from the germline V gene are SGDLS and YYNGEE. The CDR3 here is CASSAGDRGPYEQYF. Here the CDR3 DNA reads TGTGCCAGCAGCGCTGGGGACAGGGGACCTTACGAGCAGTACTTC.

The chain recombines TRBV4-1 with TRBJ2-7, with TRBD1 as a possible D gene (5 bases). Gene TRBJ2-5 matches the end of the DNA better, so the J call may be wrong. The CDR3 sequence is 15 residues long. The germline CDR1 and CDR2 sequences are MGHRA and YSYEKL. The CDR3 loop reads CASSQVWTRQETQYF. The CDR3 DNA sequence: TGCGCCAGCAGCCAAGTTTGGACACGTCAAGAGACCCAGTACTTC.

The chain is built from TRBV28 and TRBJ1-2, with D tentatively TRBD1 (6 bases). The V gene lost 9 bases and the J gene lost 7 bases, with 30 bases spanning the gap. The CDR3 is made up of 17 amino acids. Germline CDR1 reads MDHEN; CDR2 reads SYDVKM. The CDR3 nucleotides read TGTGCCAGTTTTGGGGGCCCAGAACGTCGACGGGCTCTTGGCTACACCTTC. Encoded protein: CASFGGPERRRALGYTF.

Comments on this clonotype: At one end the junction does not follow the germline gene, possibly because of a read error. The genes are TRBV5-8 and TRBJ2-5; 7 positions agree with TRBD1. Germline CDR1 and CDR2: SGHTS and YDEGEE. The CDR3 totals 14 residues. The CDR3 DNA sequence: TGTGCCAGCAGCCCACGGACAGGCCCAGAGACCAAGTACTTC. Protein product: CASSPRTGPETKYF.

This chain uses TRBV11-2 with TRBJ2-1; D unresolved. Germline V gene data show CDR1 as SGHAT and CDR2 as FQNNGV. The V end lost 1 base, the J end lost 6 bases, and 13 bases lay between the germline ends. This CDR3 comprises 15 residues. CDR3 amino acids: CASSLAGYDPNEQFF. CDR3 DNA: TGTGCCAGCAGCTTAGCTGGGTACGATCCCAATGAGCAGTTCTTC.

The chain carries TRBV6-1 and TRBJ1-4; TRBD1 agrees at 8 bases. CDR1 and CDR2 from the germline V gene are MNHNS and SASEGT. After removal of 4 bases from V and 0 bases from J, the junction contained 4 bases not matched to a gene. This CDR3 is built from 16 residues. The CDR3 sequence is CASSALTGATNEKLFF. The CDR3, as DNA: TGTGCCAGCAGTGCGCTGACAGGGGCAACTAATGAAAAACTGTTTTTT.

The chain couples TRBV12-3 or TRBV12-4 to TRBJ1-1; TRBD1 matches at 7 bases. The CDR3 has 14 residues. V shed 10 bases, J shed 7 bases, and the junction held 15 bases outside the gene matches. Here the CDR3 reads CATQLSGGVSEAFF. CDR3 sequence (DNA): TGTGCCACCCAGCTTTCAGGGGGAGTCAGTGAAGCTTTCTTT.

This clonotype was counted a few times. This rearrangement joins TRBV5-1 to TRBJ2-3; 7 nucleotides line up with TRBD2. V lost 8 bases, J lost 0 bases, and 6 bases stayed unmatched. In germline, CDR1 is SGHRS, CDR2 YFSETQ. This CDR3 spans 14 amino acids. The CDR3, as DNA: TGCGCCAGTGGGAGGGCTGTCAGCACAGATACGCAGTATTTT. Translated, it gives CASGRAVSTDTQYF.

The rearrangement joins TRBV2 to TRBJ2-7; the match to TRBD1 covers 7 bases. Trimming removed 6 bases from V and 6 bases from J; junction bases left unmatched: 11. Looked up from germline, CDR1 is SNHLY and CDR2 is FYNNEI. This CDR3 is built from 14 residues. The CDR3 reads CASSPLRQGSEQYF. Here the CDR3 DNA reads TGTGCCAGCAGCCCGCTACGACAGGGATCCGAGCAGTACTTC.

The V gene is TRBV19, the J gene TRBJ2-4; D gene ambiguous. The CDR3 sequence is 13 residues long. Trimming pared 7 bases from V and 2 bases from J, leaving 9 bases between. Germline CDR1 and CDR2: LNHDA and SQIVND (reference sequence). The CDR3 nucleotides read TGTGCCAGTAACCCGGGTCCCAAAAACATTCAGTACTTC. Translated: CASNPGPKNIQYF.

The chain links TRBV14 to TRBJ1-1; 9 bases fit TRBD1. Germline V gene lookup returns CDR1 SGHDN and CDR2 FVKESK. The CDR3 sequence is 14 residues long. V lost 0 bases and J lost 9; bases outside the gene matches: 5. The CDR3 bases are TGTGCCAGCAGCCAAGATCTGGGGACAGGGCAAGCTTTCTTT. This codes for CASSQDLGTGQAFF.

This chain joins TRBV7-9 and TRBJ2-7; 8 nucleotides align to TRBD2. This CDR3 contains 15 residues. Germline-derived CDR1 and CDR2 are SEHNR and FQNEAQ (reference sequence). V was pared by 3 bases and J by 1 base, with 5 bases of the junction left unmatched. The CDR3 DNA reads TGTGCCAGCAGCTTTGTTAGCGGGATTTCCTACGAGCAGTACTTC. Its translation is CASSFVSGISYEQYF.

This clonotype turned up a few times. The chain is built from TRBV7-9 and TRBJ2-7, with unresolved D. V gave up 1 base and J gave up 3 bases, with 7 bases separating them. Germline lookup yields CDR1 SEHNR and CDR2 FQNEAQ (reference sequence). CDR3 size: 13 residues. CDR3 DNA: TGTGCCAGCAGCTTAGGCCAGTACTACGAGCAGTACTTC. This encodes CASSLGQYYEQYF.

The genes are TRBV27 and TRBJ2-5, with D perhaps TRBD1 or TRBD2 (6 bases each). The J call may be mistaken, given a closer DNA end match to TRBJ2-7. The germline gives CDR1 MNHEY, CDR2 SMNVEV (reference sequence). The CDR3 runs 15 residues. This CDR3 reads CASRSRGVGYHEQYF. DNA for the CDR3: TGTGCCAGCAGATCTAGGGGGGTCGGTTACCACGAGCAGTACTTC.